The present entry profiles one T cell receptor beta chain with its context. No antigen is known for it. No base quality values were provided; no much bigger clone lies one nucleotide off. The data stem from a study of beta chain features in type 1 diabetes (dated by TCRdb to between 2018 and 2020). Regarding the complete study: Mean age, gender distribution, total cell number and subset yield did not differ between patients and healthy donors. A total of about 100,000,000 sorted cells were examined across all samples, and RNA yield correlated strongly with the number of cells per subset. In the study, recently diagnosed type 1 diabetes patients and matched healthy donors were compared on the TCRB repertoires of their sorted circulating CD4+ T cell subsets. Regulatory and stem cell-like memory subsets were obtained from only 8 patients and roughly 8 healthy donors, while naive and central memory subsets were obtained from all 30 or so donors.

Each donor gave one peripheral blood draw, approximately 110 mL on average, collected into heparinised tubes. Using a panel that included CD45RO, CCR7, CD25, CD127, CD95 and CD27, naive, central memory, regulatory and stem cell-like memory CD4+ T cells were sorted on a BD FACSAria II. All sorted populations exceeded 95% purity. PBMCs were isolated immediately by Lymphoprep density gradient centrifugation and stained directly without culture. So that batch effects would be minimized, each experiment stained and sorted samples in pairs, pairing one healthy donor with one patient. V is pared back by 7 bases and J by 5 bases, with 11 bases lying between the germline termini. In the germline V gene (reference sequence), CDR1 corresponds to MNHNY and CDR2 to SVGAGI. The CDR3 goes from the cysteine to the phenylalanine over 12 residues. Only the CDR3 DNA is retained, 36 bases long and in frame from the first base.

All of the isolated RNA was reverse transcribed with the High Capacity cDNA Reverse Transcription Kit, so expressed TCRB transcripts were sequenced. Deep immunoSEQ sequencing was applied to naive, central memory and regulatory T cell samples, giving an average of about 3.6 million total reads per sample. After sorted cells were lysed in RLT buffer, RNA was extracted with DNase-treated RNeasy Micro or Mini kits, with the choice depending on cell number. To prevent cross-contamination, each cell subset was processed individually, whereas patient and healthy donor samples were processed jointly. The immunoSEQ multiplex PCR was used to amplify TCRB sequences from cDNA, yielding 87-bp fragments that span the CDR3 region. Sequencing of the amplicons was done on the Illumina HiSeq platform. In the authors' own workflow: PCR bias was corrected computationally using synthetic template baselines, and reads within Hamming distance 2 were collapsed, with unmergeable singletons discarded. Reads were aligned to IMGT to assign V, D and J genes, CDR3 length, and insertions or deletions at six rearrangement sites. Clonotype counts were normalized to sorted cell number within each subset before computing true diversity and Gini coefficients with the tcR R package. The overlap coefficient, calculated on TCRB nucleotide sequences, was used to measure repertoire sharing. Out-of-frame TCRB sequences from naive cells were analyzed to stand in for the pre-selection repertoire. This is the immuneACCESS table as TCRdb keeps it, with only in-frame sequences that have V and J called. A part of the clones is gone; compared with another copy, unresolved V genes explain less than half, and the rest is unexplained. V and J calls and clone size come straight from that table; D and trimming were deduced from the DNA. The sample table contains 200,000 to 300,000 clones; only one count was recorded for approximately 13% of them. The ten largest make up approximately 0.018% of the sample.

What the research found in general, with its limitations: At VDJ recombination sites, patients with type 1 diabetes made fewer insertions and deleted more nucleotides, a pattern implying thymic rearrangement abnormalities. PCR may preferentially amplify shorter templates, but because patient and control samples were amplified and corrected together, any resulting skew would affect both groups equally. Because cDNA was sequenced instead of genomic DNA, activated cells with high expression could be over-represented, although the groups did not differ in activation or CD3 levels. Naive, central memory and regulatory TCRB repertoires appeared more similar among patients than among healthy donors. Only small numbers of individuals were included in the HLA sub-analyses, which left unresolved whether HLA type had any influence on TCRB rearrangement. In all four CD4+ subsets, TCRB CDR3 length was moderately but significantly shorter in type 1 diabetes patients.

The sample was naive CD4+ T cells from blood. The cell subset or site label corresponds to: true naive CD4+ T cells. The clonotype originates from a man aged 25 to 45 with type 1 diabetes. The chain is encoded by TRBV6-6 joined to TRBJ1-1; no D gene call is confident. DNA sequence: TGTGCCAGCAAGACCCCGGGGACTGAAGCTTTCTTT. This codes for CASKTPGTEAFF.